The 12 T cell receptor beta chains reported below all come from one sample, sequenced in a study of T cells in tuberculosis. Generated by immunoSEQ multiplex PCR, the TCRdb table keeps only in-frame clones and is missing some. The sample carries about 33,000 clones, 85% to 95% recorded once. The material sequenced was PBMCs. The receptors stem from a donor aged 10-29 years with latent tuberculosis or without tuberculosis infection. Some clones in this sample may be carry-over from other donors' samples.

The chain employs TRBV7-9 and TRBJ1-2; 9 positions match TRBD1. J gave up 0 bases and V 3 bases, and 5 bases lay outside the gene matches. There are 16 residues in the CDR3. CDR1 SEHNR and CDR2 FQNEAQ come from the germline V gene (reference sequence). The CDR3 is CASSFTGGLTNYGYTF. The CDR3 nucleotides read TGTGCCAGCAGCTTTACAGGGGGCCTTACTAACTATGGCTACACCTTC. The complete variable domain, with remaining parts taken from reference TRBV7-9 and TRBJ1-2, reads DTGVSQNPRHKITKRGQNVTFRCDPISEHNRLYWYRQTLGQGPEFLTYFQNEAQLEKSRLLSDRFSAERPKGSFSTLEIQRTEQGDSAMYLCASSFTGGLTNYGYTFGSGTRLTVV.

The chain uses TRBV5-1 and TRBJ1-1; D possibly corresponds to TRBD1 (5 bases). Trimming took off 2 bases at V and 5 bases at J, with 10 bases between the two ends. The CDR3 runs to 13 residues. Germline lookup yields CDR1 SGHRS and CDR2 YFSETQ. The chain's CDR3 is CASSLGRETEAFF. As DNA, the CDR3 is TGCGCCAGCAGCTTAGGCAGGGAAACTGAAGCTTTCTTT.

CDR3 nucleotides: TGCGCCAGCAGCCCATTAGGGACTCCAAACACCGGGGAGCTGTTTTTT. Encoded protein: CASSPLGTPNTGELFF. The V gene is TRBV5-1, the J gene TRBJ2-2; a possible D gene is TRBD2 (6 bases). Germline assignment: CDR1 SGHRS and CDR2 YFSETQ. The CDR3 sequence is 16 residues long. V shed 4 bases and J shed 2 bases, with 15 bases lying between them.

V usage is TRBV6-5 and J usage is TRBJ2-7, with 10 bases aligning to TRBD2. CDR3 length: 16 amino acids. Germline V gives CDR1 MNHEY, CDR2 SVGAGI. Losses at the gene ends were 0 bases for V and 4 bases for J; bases not matched to a gene: 6. Written as DNA, the CDR3 is TGTGCCAGCAGTTACTCTTCTAGCGGGAGTCTATACGAGCAGTACTTC. It translates to CASSYSSSGSLYEQYF.

The genes are TRBV5-1 and TRBJ2-2, with 7 bases that match TRBD2. The V segment lost 0 bases and the J segment 0 bases; nucleotides outside the gene matches: 5. Germline CDR1 SGHRS, CDR2 YFSETQ. There are 17 residues in the CDR3. CDR3 DNA sequence: TGCGCCAGCAGCTTGGCCGGGGGGAACGCGAACACCGGGGAGCTGTTTTTT. Its translation: CASSLAGGNANTGELFF.

This sequence joins TRBV13 and TRBJ2-1; no clear D gene. The CDR3 covers 12 residues. From germline, CDR1 is PRHDT and CDR2 FYEKMQ (reference sequence). V was shortened by 5 bases and J by 8 bases, with 10 bases between the two germline ends. CDR3 residues: CASSPRWDEQFF. The CDR3 coding sequence is TGTGCCAGCAGCCCGCGGTGGGATGAGCAGTTCTTC.

The chain carries TRBV28 and TRBJ2-2; 7 positions match TRBD2. The CDR3 runs 17 residues. The V segment lost 5 bases and the J segment 1 base; nucleotides outside the gene matches: 10. The V gene's germline CDR1 is MDHEN and CDR2 SYDVKM. The CDR3 loop is CASSLHLADQNTGELFF. Written as DNA, the CDR3 is TGTGCCAGCAGTCTGCATCTAGCGGACCAGAACACCGGGGAGCTGTTTTTT.

The chain uses TRBV13 and TRBJ2-1, with 11 bases fitting TRBD2. The CDR3 sequence is 16 residues long. Germline loops: CDR1 PRHDT, CDR2 FYEKMQ (reference sequence). V was pared by 2 bases and J by 9 bases, with 9 bases of the junction left unmatched. CDR3 coding DNA: TGTGCCAGCAGCTTATCACTAGCGGGGGCCCGCCGTGAGCAGTTCTTC. Protein product: CASSLSLAGARREQFF.

V usage is TRBV9 and J usage is TRBJ1-2, with TRBD1 as a possible D gene (6 bases). This CDR3 comprises 16 residues. V was pared by 2 bases and J by 9 bases, with 23 bases between. CDR1 SGDLS and CDR2 YYNGEE come from the germline V gene. The DNA of the CDR3 is TGTGCCAGCAGCGTTAATATCGGACAGACCTTATCACGCTACACCTTC. Residues: CASSVNIGQTLSRYTF.

V usage is TRBV5-4 and J usage is TRBJ2-7; maybe TRBD2 (6 bases). Germline V gene data show CDR1 as SGHNT and CDR2 as YYREEE (reference sequence). This CDR3 has 16 residues. Trimming took 4 bases from V and 4 from J, leaving 21 bases between them. CDR3 sequence (DNA): TGTGCCAGCAGCCGGGACTCGAAATACAACATTTACGAGCAGTACTTC. Translation gives CASSRDSKYNIYEQYF.

This chain connects TRBV2 to TRBJ1-1; TRBD1 might be the D (5 bases). The CDR3 consists of 12 residues. Germline CDR1 is SNHLY and CDR2 is FYNNEI. Trimming pared 4 bases from V and 3 bases from J, leaving 6 bases between. CDR3 sequence reads: CASSAGYTEAFF. DNA of the CDR3: TGTGCCAGCAGTGCAGGGTACACTGAAGCTTTCTTT.

The genes are TRBV7-9 and TRBJ1-1; the D is unclear. This CDR3 contains 12 residues. V lost 3 bases and J 5 bases, leaving 7 bases between the germline ends. Germline V gene sequence: CDR1 SEHNR, CDR2 FQNEAQ (reference sequence). As DNA, the CDR3 is TGTGCCAGCAGCTTCGCGGGGACTGAAGCTTTCTTT. Translated: CASSFAGTEAFF.